A selection of T cell receptor beta chains follows, all from one sample in a study of OX40 agonist ivuxolimab in advanced cancers. This table comes from immunoSEQ multiplex PCR, and its TCRdb copy is limited to in-frame clones, with some not included. There are 57,000 or so clones in the sample; less than 95% occur only once, and roughly 13% lies in the top ten. This specimen was CD4+ or CD8+ T cells sorted from blood, taken in a trial of the OX40 agonist ivuxolimab. Source of these receptors: an adult with an advanced solid tumor such as melanoma, head and neck, liver or kidney cancer. Both conserved end residues are part of each CDR3. The order of the fields is V gene, D gene, clone size, J gene, CDR3 protein, CDR3 DNA. The D gene is left open where the match is weak. A clone size is listed for some rows: how often the clone was seen (once, few, many), or a class if it is expanded.

TRBV14	TRBD1	-	TRBJ1-3	CASSQSGTAIYGNTIYF	TGTGCCAGCAGCCAGAGCGGGACAGCGATATATGGAAACACCATATATTTT
TRBV5-1	-	-	TRBJ2-2	CASSLGPDGELFF	TGCGCCAGCAGCTTGGGCCCCGACGGGGAGCTGTTTTTT
TRBV19	TRBD2	-	TRBJ2-7	CASSRERDDYEQYF	TGTGCCAGTAGTAGGGAGCGGGACGACTACGAGCAGTACTTC
TRBV27	TRBD2	-	TRBJ2-7	CASSFGTGGPYEQYF	TGTGCCAGCAGTTTTGGTACGGGAGGCCCCTACGAGCAGTACTTC
TRBV28	TRBD1	-	TRBJ1-1	CASSLSLGDRGRFKEAFF	TGTGCCAGCAGTTTATCCTTGGGGGACAGGGGGCGTTTCAAAGAAGCTTTCTTT
TRBV5-8	-	-	TRBJ2-3	CAIALGISTDTQYF	TGTGCGATTGCCCTAGGGATAAGCACAGATACGCAGTATTTT
TRBV9	TRBD1	-	TRBJ2-6	CASSAGQGRVGANVLTF	TGTGCCAGCAGCGCCGGACAGGGTCGAGTTGGGGCCAACGTCCTGACTTTC
TRBV28	-	-	TRBJ2-5	CASSLSGVGYQETQYF	TGTGCCAGCAGTTTATCGGGGGTGGGGTACCAAGAGACCCAGTACTTC
TRBV28	TRBD1	once	TRBJ2-4	CASTSRTGLTKNIQYF	TGTGCCAGCACCTCAAGGACAGGGCTAACCAAAAACATTCAGTACTTC
TRBV20-1	-	-	TRBJ2-1	CSASGVDEQFF	TGCAGTGCTAGTGGGGTCGATGAGCAGTTCTTC
TRBV10-3	TRBD1	-	TRBJ2-5	CAISGRTGETQYF	TGTGCCATCAGTGGAAGGACAGGGGAGACCCAGTACTTC
TRBV29-1	-	-	TRBJ1-1	CSVVGTLNTEAFF	TGCAGCGTTGTTGGAACGCTGAACACTGAAGCTTTCTTT
TRBV11-3	-	-	TRBJ2-1	CASSSQRTSYNEQFF	TGTGCCAGCAGCTCCCAGAGAACCTCCTACAATGAGCAGTTCTTC
TRBV27	TRBD1	-	TRBJ2-6	CASSPGTGYSGANVLTF	TGTGCCAGCAGCCCTGGGACAGGATACTCTGGGGCCAACGTCCTGACTTTC
TRBV11-3	TRBD1	-	TRBJ2-7	CASSLQGEDEQYF	TGTGCCAGCAGCCTCCAGGGGGAAGACGAGCAGTACTTC
TRBV5-6	-	-	TRBJ2-3	CASSQLQGTQYF	TGTGCCAGCAGCCAATTACAAGGGACGCAGTATTTT
TRBV7-9	-	few	TRBJ2-7	CASSLVGYEQYF	TGTGCCAGCAGCTTAGTAGGTTACGAGCAGTACTTC
TRBV7-7	-	-	TRBJ2-2	CASSLRSGGIPGELFF	TGTGCTAGCAGCTTAAGATCGGGCGGTATCCCCGGGGAGCTGTTTTTT
TRBV20-1	-	-	TRBJ2-7	CSARRAYEQYF	TGCAGTGCTCGGAGGGCCTACGAGCAGTACTTC
TRBV19	TRBD1	-	TRBJ2-4	CASSIRARGQANQAKNIQYF	TGTGCCAGTAGTATACGAGCCAGGGGGCAGGCTAACCAAGCCAAAAACATTCAGTACTTC
TRBV7-2	-	-	TRBJ2-7	CASSPTSYEQYF	TGTGCCAGCAGCCCAACGAGCTACGAGCAGTACTTC
TRBV5-1	TRBD2	-	TRBJ2-7	CASSLGLAGIYEQYF	TGCGCCAGCAGCCTGGGACTAGCGGGAATCTACGAGCAGTACTTC
TRBV14	TRBD2	once	TRBJ2-1	CASSHWTSGRGYNGEQFF	TGTGCCAGCAGCCACTGGACTAGCGGGAGAGGGTACAACGGTGAGCAGTTCTTC
TRBV5-1	TRBD1	once	TRBJ1-6	CASSQQGMGNSPLHF	TGCGCCAGCAGCCAACAGGGGATGGGGAATTCACCCCTCCACTTT
TRBV19	-	-	TRBJ1-2	CASSDSGTVMDGYTF	TGTGCCAGTAGTGATTCCGGGACCGTTATGGATGGCTACACCTTC
TRBV5-1	TRBD1	-	TRBJ2-2	CASSSTGGKNTGELFF	TGCGCCAGCAGCTCGACAGGGGGCAAGAACACCGGGGAGCTGTTTTTT
TRBV6-1	TRBD2	-	TRBJ2-1	CASSAGTSMANEQFF	TGTGCCAGCAGTGCCGGGACTAGTATGGCCAATGAGCAGTTCTTC
TRBV11-2	-	-	TRBJ2-5	CASSSQRASETQYF	TGTGCCAGCAGCTCTCAGAGGGCGAGTGAGACCCAGTACTTC
TRBV18	TRBD1	-	TRBJ1-4	CASSLNRGADEKLFF	TGTGCCAGCTCACTCAACAGGGGGGCAGACGAAAAACTGTTTTTT
TRBV5-6	-	-	TRBJ2-2	CASSLAGTGELFF	TGTGCCAGCAGCTTGGCTGGCACCGGGGAGCTGTTTTTT
TRBV7-2	TRBD2	-	TRBJ2-5	CASSLEVGRVQTQYF	TGTGCCAGCAGCTTAGAGGTGGGGAGGGTACAGACCCAGTACTTC
TRBV27	-	-	TRBJ1-1	CASSLRGIKNTEAFF	TGTGCCAGCAGTCTCCGGGGAATTAAGAACACTGAAGCTTTCTTT
TRBV5-1	TRBD2	-	TRBJ2-3	CASGTSGSGADTQYF	TGCGCCAGCGGTACTAGCGGGAGTGGAGCAGATACGCAGTATTTT
TRBV4-1	TRBD1	-	TRBJ2-1	CATGTESSYNEQFF	TGCGCCACTGGGACAGAAAGCTCCTACAATGAGCAGTTCTTC
TRBV18	-	-	TRBJ2-5	CASSPPTGRETQYF	TGTGCCAGCTCACCACCTACAGGGCGAGAGACCCAGTACTTC